In this sample, the clone carrying this T cell receptor beta chain turned up a few times. Its specificity is not known. Every patient was affected by relapse after autologous stem cell transplantation, while exposure to brentuximab vedotin was not uniform. The sample belongs to a study of PD-1 blockade in classical Hodgkin lymphoma. Regarding the study as a whole: No one has yet defined what causes the repertoire differences, which may be disease activity or prior therapy. Before treatment, complete responders showed about the same diversity as newly diagnosed patients. Exclusion covered patients beginning nivolumab under 1 year post-ASCT.

Only in-frame clones appear in the TCRdb table, and some are missing; sequencing was by immunoSEQ multiplex PCR. Of roughly 150,000 clones in the sample, about four fifths were seen once. The CDR3 runs 16 residues. V gave up 5 bases and J gave up 0 bases, with 14 bases separating them. The germline gives CDR1 MDHEN, CDR2 SYDVKM. The sequencing here drew on peripheral blood mononuclear cells (PBMCs), taken before the second cycle of nivolumab. This receptor was obtained from a human donor with classical Hodgkin lymphoma. V and J are TRBV28 and TRBJ1-3; no reliable D call. The CDR3 sequence is CASSPRPGSSGNTIYF. DNA for the CDR3: TGTGCCAGCAGTCCCCGACCAGGTTCCTCTGGAAACACCATATATTTT.